This T cell receptor (beta chain) was captured by sequencing in a study of OX40 agonist ivuxolimab in advanced cancers. Study-level background: Ivuxolimab, which targeted the costimulatory receptor OX40 (CD134), was an agonistic, fully human IgG2 monoclonal antibody. The monotherapy dose-escalation portion (N of about 52 patients) of the phase I ivuxolimab trial is reported in the paper. Intravenous ivuxolimab was administered to patients every 2 weeks at six dose levels: 0.01, 0.1, 0.3, 1.5, 3 and 10 mg/kg. Partial responses occurred in three dose-escalation patients: two with cutaneous melanoma and one with hepatocellular carcinoma. Prior anti-PD-1, anti-PD-L1 or anti-CTLA-4 therapy was permitted, and checkpoint inhibitors had been received by 30% to 40% of dose-escalation patients. The point of sequencing TCRbeta in the periphery was to test whether ivuxolimab changed TCR sequence diversity and drove clonal T-cell expansion. Of the roughly 53 patients in dose escalation, some 20 had hepatocellular carcinoma, around 15 had melanoma, 9 had renal cell carcinoma and 9 had head and neck cancer. A male proportion of about 79% and a mean age of approximately 61 years, ranging from about 23 to 90, were recorded for the dose-escalation cohort. Overall study outcomes, separate from this receptor: At doses from 0.1 to 3.0 mg/kg, clonal expansion was seen in both CD4+ and CD8+ blood T cells between baseline and week 6. In the 0.1-3.0 mg/kg groups, partial responders had among the lowest normalized peripheral clonal expansion, particularly in CD8+ T cells. Low levels of normalized T-cell clonal expansion were also shown by some nonresponding patients. The antigen specificity of the peripheral T cells that underwent clonal expansion was not determined. After ivuxolimab, expanded clones were on average more numerous among CD8+ T cells than among CD4+ T cells.

Deletion took 3 bases off V and 3 bases off J, with a span of 15 bases between the germline ends. Its CDR3 holds 15 amino acids, cysteine through phenylalanine. Here the CDR3 DNA is all that survives: 45 bases in frame from base 1. Reading the germline V gene (reference sequence) gives CDR1 LNHDA and CDR2 SQIVND. To note about this clone: What this receptor recognizes is not known. No much larger clone exists at a distance of one base, and base qualities are not known.

The trial excluded patients who had a history of autoimmune disease or were on systemic immunosuppression. Peripheral blood for TCR sequencing was collected from all dose cohorts at baseline, on cycle 4 day 1, and on cycle 7 day 1. Samples came from an open-label, multicenter, first-in-human phase I dose-escalation trial of ivuxolimab. Adults with locally advanced or metastatic head and neck squamous cell, hepatocellular, melanoma or renal cell carcinoma were enrolled in the trial. Before TCR sequencing, CD4+ T cells and CD8+ T cells from peripheral blood were sorted into separate populations. For sequencing of the TCRbeta CDR3 region, genomic DNA was extracted from the sorted cells. The immunoSEQ Assay was used to sequence the TCRbeta CDR3 regions. TCRdb mirrors the immuneACCESS table, restricted to in-frame sequences. Some clones are absent from its copies; in checked studies, under half trace to an unresolved V gene, and the reason for the others is unknown. Within this sample are tens of thousands of clones, with 94% of them counted one time only. The top ten clones comprise about 10% of the sample.

The receptor was derived from an adult with an advanced solid tumor such as melanoma, head and neck, liver or kidney cancer. The V and J genes are TRBV19 and TRBJ2-7; the D gene cannot be resolved reliably. Source: CD4+ or CD8+ T cells sorted from blood, taken in a trial of the OX40 agonist ivuxolimab. The bases read TGTGCCAGTAGTATCGGAGTAGGCCCATACTACGAGCAGTACTTC. Its amino acids are CASSIGVGPYYEQYF.